The next 30 T cell receptor beta chains were all read from a single sample in a study of blood T cell repertoires in COVID-19. Sequencing was performed with immunoSEQ multiplex PCR; in TCRdb, only in-frame clones are kept and a portion is missing. The sample records 25,000 to 35,000 clones, more than 80% being singletons. The sequenced sample consisted of peripheral blood. The receptors were sampled from a woman older than 75 with acute or convalescent COVID-19.

The chain carries TRBV6-2 or TRBV6-3 and TRBJ2-7, with 7 bases fitting TRBD2. The CDR3 is 15 amino acids. Unmatched junction bases numbered 14, after V lost 7 bases and J lost 5 bases. Germline loops: CDR1 MNHEY, CDR2 SVGEGT. This CDR3 reads CASTPGRAGSHEQYF. The CDR3, as DNA: TGTGCCAGCACCCCCGGGCGAGCGGGGTCCCACGAGCAGTACTTC.

The chain couples TRBV6-5 to TRBJ2-1; D is ambiguous. The CDR3 length is 15 residues. V lost 1 base and J 7 bases, leaving 14 bases between the germline ends. CDR1 is MNHEY and CDR2 is SVGAGI in the germline V gene. The chain's CDR3 is CASSYFPPSHNEQFF. The CDR3 DNA reads TGTGCCAGCAGTTACTTCCCCCCGTCACATAATGAGCAGTTCTTC.

The rearrangement links TRBV19 to TRBJ1-5, with D possibly being TRBD1 (6 bases). This CDR3 region has 16 residues. The germline V and J ends were trimmed by 4 bases and 3 bases, with 16 bases remaining between them. Germline V CDR1 and CDR2: LNHDA, SQIVND (reference sequence). CDR3: CASSRGNREPNQPQHF. Written as DNA, the CDR3 is TGTGCCAGTAGTAGAGGGAACAGGGAACCCAATCAGCCCCAGCATTTT.

The chain uses TRBV28 and TRBJ2-7; 8 bases fit TRBD1. Germline V lookup: CDR1 MDHEN, CDR2 SYDVKM. The CDR3 runs 15 residues. V trimming: 5 bases; J trimming: 3 bases; junction bases outside the gene matches: 9. The CDR3 reads CASSPLGTGFYEQYF. CDR3 sequence (DNA): TGTGCCAGCAGTCCTCTCGGGACAGGATTCTACGAGCAGTACTTC. Full variable domain (rest looked up from reference TRBV28 and TRBJ2-7): DVKVTQSSRYLVKRTGEKVFLECVQDMDHENMFWYRQDPGLGLRLIYFSYDVKMKEKGDIPEGYSVSREKKERFSLILESASTNQTSMYLCASSPLGTGFYEQYFGPGTRLTVT.

In its sample, this clone was seen once. This rearrangement joins TRBV10-3 to TRBJ2-1; TRBD1 matches 7 bases. CDR1 is ENHRY, CDR2 SYGVKD, per germline. The CDR3 extends over 12 amino acids. Trimming at V came to 10 bases and at J to 4 bases, leaving 4 bases not matched to a gene. CDR3 in amino acids: CATQGDYNEQFF. The DNA of the CDR3 is TGTGCCACCCAGGGGGATTACAATGAGCAGTTCTTC.

The J gene is TRBJ1-5, the V gene TRBV5-1; a possible D gene is TRBD1 (6 bases). Trimming took 0 bases from V and 7 from J, leaving 11 bases between them. The length of the CDR3 is 14 residues. From germline, CDR1 is SGHRS and CDR2 YFSETQ. CDR3 in DNA: TGCGCCAGCAGCTTGGAAGGGGGAAGGCAGCCCCAGCATTTT. Translation gives CASSLEGGRQPQHF. The full variable domain, completed using reference TRBV5-1 and TRBJ1-5, is KAGVTQTPRYLIKTRGQQVTLSCSPISGHRSVSWYQQTPGQGLQFLFEYFSETQRNKGNFPGRFSGRQFSNSRSEMNVSTLELGDSALYLCASSLEGGRQPQHFGDGTRLSIL.

This chain joins TRBV6-6 and TRBJ1-2; 7 bases fit TRBD1. The CDR3 runs to 13 residues. Trimming removed 4 bases from V and 7 bases from J; junction bases left unmatched: 6. In germline, CDR1 is MNHNY, CDR2 SVGAGI (reference sequence). DNA of the CDR3: TGTGCCAGCAGTTCGGGACAGAATGGTGGCTACACCTTC. Protein: CASSSGQNGGYTF.

The rearrangement joins TRBV6-5 to TRBJ2-7, with TRBD2 matching over 7 bases. This CDR3 has 14 amino acids. Germline V gene lookup returns CDR1 MNHEY and CDR2 SVGAGI. V shed 7 bases, J shed 2 bases, and the junction held 8 bases outside the gene matches. As DNA, the CDR3 is TGTGCCAGCAATCGTCCCGGGGGGACCTACGAGCAGTACTTC. Translated, it gives CASNRPGGTYEQYF.

The rearrangement joins TRBV4-3 to TRBJ1-2, with no clear D. Germline CDR1 and CDR2: LGHNA and YSLEER. CDR3 length: 14 amino acids. V lost 0 bases and J lost 8, with 13 bases in between. This CDR3 is CASSQEVGVRGYTF. CDR3 nucleotide sequence: TGCGCCAGCAGCCAAGAAGTCGGGGTCCGAGGCTACACCTTC.

The chain couples TRBV18 to TRBJ2-5; perhaps TRBD1 as D (6 bases). The germline CDR1 and CDR2 sequences are KGHSH and LQKENI. V was clipped by 4 bases and J by 12 bases, with 15 bases between them. This CDR3 is built from 12 residues. Written as DNA, the CDR3 is TGTGCCAGCTCACTCAACCGGGACAACGAGTACTTC. Translation gives CASSLNRDNEYF.

Only one count was recorded for this clone. In DNA form, the CDR3 reads TGTGCCAGCAGCTTACCAGGGAATAATTCACCCCTCCACTTT. Its translation is CASSLPGNNSPLHF. The rearrangement joins TRBV7-2 to TRBJ1-6; perhaps TRBD1 as D (5 bases). CDR1 is SGHTA, CDR2 FQGNSA, per germline. Trimming took off 2 bases at V and 5 bases at J, with 7 bases between the two ends. CDR3 length: 14 amino acids. Complete variable domain (other parts from reference TRBV7-2 and TRBJ1-6): GAGVSQSPSNKVTEKGKDVELRCDPISGHTALYWYRQSLGQGLEFLIYFQGNSAPDKSGLPSDRFSAERTGGSVSTLTIQRTQQEDSAVYLCASSLPGNNSPLHFGNGTRLTVT.

This clone was recorded only once. The chain has TRBV28 and TRBJ1-2; perhaps TRBD1 as D (5 bases). Germline CDR1 MDHEN, CDR2 SYDVKM. The V end was cut by 4 bases, the J end by 4 bases, with 13 bases between. The CDR3 consists of 14 residues. CDR3 residues: CASSWTPPLYGYTF. DNA for the CDR3: TGTGCCAGCAGTTGGACACCGCCCCTCTATGGCTACACCTTC.

On this clone itself: A read error may account for a junction end that differs from germline. The rearrangement uses TRBV29-1 and TRBJ1-1; 8 bases map to TRBD1. The germline V gene encodes CDR1 SQVTM and CDR2 ANQGSEA. The CDR3 has 15 residues. CDR3 sequence (DNA): TGCACCGTTTCGGACAGGGTGGGGATGAACACTGAAGCTTTCTTT. Its translation is CTVSDRVGMNTEAFF.

The genes are TRBV7-7 and TRBJ2-5, with 8 nucleotides matching TRBD2. Trimming cost V 5 bases and J 5 bases; bases outside gene matches: 10. From germline, CDR1 is SSHAT and CDR2 FNYEAQ (reference sequence). The CDR3 is made up of 15 amino acids. DNA of the CDR3: TGTGCCAGCAGCGCCGGGAGGGAGGGCTTTGAGACCCAGTACTTC. Translated: CASSAGREGFETQYF.

The chain recombines TRBV7-8 with TRBJ2-7, with D maybe TRBD1 (6 bases). Germline loops: CDR1 SGHVS, CDR2 FQNEAQ. Trimming stripped 3 bases from V and 7 bases from J, with 16 bases between. This CDR3 comprises 14 residues. CDR3 in DNA: TGTGCCAGCAGCTTCAGGACAGACTCTTGGGAGCAGTACTTC. This translates into CASSFRTDSWEQYF.

J is TRBJ2-7 and V is TRBV3-1 (or the pseudogene TRBV3-2); 7 bases are a match to TRBD2. The CDR3 length is 12 residues. Germline V gene data show CDR1 as LGHDT and CDR2 as YNNKEL (reference sequence). V was clipped by 3 bases and J by 9 bases; unmatched bases: 5. In nucleotides, the CDR3 is TGTGCCAGCAGCCAGCCGGGACTAAGGCAGTACTTC. Translation: CASSQPGLRQYF.

V usage is TRBV13 and J usage is TRBJ1-6; D might be TRBD1 (5 bases). The CDR3 consists of 19 residues. Germline-derived CDR1 and CDR2 are PRHDT and FYEKMQ (reference sequence). The V end lost 2 bases, the J end lost 0 bases, and 17 bases lay between the germline ends. The CDR3 bases are TGTGCCAGCAGCTTATGGGGACTCGGGGGGACCTCCTATAATTCACCCCTCCACTTT. Protein product: CASSLWGLGGTSYNSPLHF.

The rearrangement uses TRBV10-3 and TRBJ1-5; D not certain. Germline V lookup: CDR1 ENHRY, CDR2 SYGVKD. This CDR3 is built from 16 residues. Trimming took off 4 bases at V and 4 bases at J, with 17 bases between the two ends. The CDR3 nucleotides are TGTGCCATCAGTGGGCAGGATCAAGGCCCGAATCAGCCCCAGCATTTT. Its protein product is CAISGQDQGPNQPQHF.

CDR3 loop: CASSPNRGEVTEAFF. The CDR3 bases are TGTGCCAGCAGTCCAAATCGAGGGGAGGTCACTGAAGCTTTCTTT. The rearrangement links TRBV25-1 to TRBJ1-1; weak D call: TRBD1 (5 bases). V was shortened by 5 bases and J by 4 bases, with 17 bases between the two germline ends. The CDR3 is made up of 15 amino acids. CDR1 and CDR2 from the germline V gene are MGHDK and SYGVNS.

The rearrangement links TRBV7-9 to TRBJ2-1, with TRBD2 matching 8 bases. V lost 4 bases and J lost 10; bases outside the gene matches: 15. The CDR3 runs to 16 residues. CDR1 and CDR2 from the germline V gene are SEHNR and FQNEAQ (reference sequence). Here the CDR3 DNA reads TGTGCCAGCAGCTCACCCCCCGGACTAGCATTCAACGAGCAGTTCTTC. Its protein product is CASSSPPGLAFNEQFF.

V is TRBV19 and J is TRBJ1-2, with D perhaps matching TRBD1 (5 bases). The germline CDR1 and CDR2 sequences are LNHDA and SQIVND (reference sequence). The ends were cut back, 11 bases at V and 4 bases at J, with 17 bases in the middle. This CDR3 has 13 residues. In DNA, the CDR3 is TGTGCCTCTGGTCGGGGGGGTGGCTATGGCTACACCTTC. Translated, it gives CASGRGGGYGYTF.

On this clone: Other DNA sequences in the same sample also yield this CDR3. The V gene is TRBV11-2, the J gene TRBJ1-1; possibly TRBD1 for D (5 bases). The CDR3 has 13 amino acids. Germline V gene sequence: CDR1 SGHAT, CDR2 FQNNGV. V was shortened by 3 bases and J by 3 bases, with 8 bases between the two germline ends. CDR3 amino acids: CASSFDRDTEAFF. CDR3 DNA sequence: TGTGCCAGCAGCTTTGACAGAGACACTGAAGCTTTCTTT.

This clone occurred once. The chain links TRBV5-1 to TRBJ1-4; D is perhaps TRBD1 (6 bases). Germline CDR1 is SGHRS and CDR2 is YFSETQ. The CDR3 is 16 amino acids. V dropped 4 bases and J dropped 8 bases, with 21 bases sitting between them. CDR3 sequence (DNA): TGCGCCAGCAGCCCGGAGCCAGGCAGGGGATCCGAAAAACTGTTTTTT. It encodes CASSPEPGRGSEKLFF.

The chain has TRBV5-1 and TRBJ2-7; TRBD1 matches 9 bases. V lost 0 bases and J lost 6; bases outside the gene matches: 7. The CDR3 loop spans 15 amino acids. Germline lookup yields CDR1 SGHRS and CDR2 YFSETQ. Written as DNA, the CDR3 is TGCGCCAGCAGCTTGGACGGACAGGGGACACTCGAGCAGTACTTC. Translation: CASSLDGQGTLEQYF.

The CDR3 region is CASTPSGGGSNYGYTF. CDR3 in DNA: TGTGCCAGCACTCCCTCGGGGGGTGGCTCTAACTATGGCTACACCTTC. The genes are TRBV7-9 and TRBJ1-2, with D possibly matching TRBD1 (5 bases). CDR1 and CDR2 (germline): SEHNR, FQNEAQ (reference sequence). The CDR3 runs 16 residues. Trimming shortened V by 7 bases and J by 0 bases, and 18 bases separated the two germline ends.

V gene TRBV30 combines with J gene TRBJ2-1; the match to TRBD2 covers 13 bases. The germline gives CDR1 GTSNPN, CDR2 SVGIG (reference sequence). The CDR3 has 18 residues. With V trimmed by 3 bases and J by 2 bases, 10 bases remained unmatched. This CDR3 reads CAWRLGLAGRWAYNEQFF. The CDR3 coding sequence is TGTGCCTGGAGACTGGGACTAGCGGGAAGATGGGCCTACAATGAGCAGTTCTTC.

This clone occurred once. This chain joins TRBV12-5 and TRBJ2-3; D unresolved. Germline V gene data show CDR1 as LGHNT and CDR2 as FRNRAP. Trimming took 1 base from V and 6 from J, leaving 2 bases between them. The CDR3 length is 11 residues. CDR3 nucleotides: TGTGCTAGTGGTTTGGCGGATACGCAGTATTTT. Residues: CASGLADTQYF.

The rearrangement uses TRBV28 and TRBJ2-5; TRBD1 is a possible D gene (6 bases). V was clipped by 9 bases and J by 5 bases, with 16 bases between them. CDR3 length equals 13 residues. Germline CDR1 reads MDHEN; CDR2 reads SYDVKM. For the CDR3, the DNA is TGTGCCAGTGGAAACAGGGCTTGGGAGACCCAGTACTTC. Protein sequence: CASGNRAWETQYF.

The chain recombines TRBV28 with TRBJ2-7, with TRBD1 matching 7 bases. Trimming at V came to 6 bases and at J to 2 bases, leaving 4 bases not matched to a gene. Germline assignment: CDR1 MDHEN and CDR2 SYDVKM. CDR3 size: 13 residues. CDR3 sequence: CASRGTEAYEQYF. The CDR3 nucleotides are TGTGCCAGCAGGGGGACAGAAGCCTACGAGCAGTACTTC.

In this sample, this clone turned up a few times. This rearrangement joins TRBV7-9 to TRBJ2-5; 7 nucleotides agree with TRBD1. With V trimmed by 3 bases and J by 5 bases, 6 bases remained unmatched. CDR3 size: 14 residues. Germline values: CDR1 SEHNR, CDR2 FQNEAQ (reference sequence). DNA for the CDR3: TGTGCCAGCAGCTTTATAGGGGGCAGGGAGACCCAGTACTTC. This translates into CASSFIGGRETQYF.